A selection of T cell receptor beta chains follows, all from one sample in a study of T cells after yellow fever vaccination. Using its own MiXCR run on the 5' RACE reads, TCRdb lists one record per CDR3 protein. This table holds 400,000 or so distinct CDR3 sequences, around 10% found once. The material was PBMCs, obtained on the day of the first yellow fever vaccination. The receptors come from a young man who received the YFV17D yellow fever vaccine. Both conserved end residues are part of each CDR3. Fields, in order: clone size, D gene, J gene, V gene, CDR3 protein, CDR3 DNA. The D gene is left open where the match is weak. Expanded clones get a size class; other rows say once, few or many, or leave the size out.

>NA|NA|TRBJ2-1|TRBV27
CASSFRRNALNEQFF
TGTGCCAGCAGTTTCAGGCGGAACGCTTTAAATGAGCAGTTCTTC
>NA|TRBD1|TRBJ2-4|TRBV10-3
CAISDGPGGARGLGYF
TGTGCCATCAGTGACGGTCCAGGGGGCGCGAGGGGATTGGGGTACTTC
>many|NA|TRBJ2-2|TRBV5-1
CASRLRDRDPPGELFF
TGCGCCAGCAGATTACGCGACAGAGACCCTCCCGGGGAGCTGTTTTTT
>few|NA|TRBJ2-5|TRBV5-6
CASSSIRTAQETQYF
TGTGCCAGCAGCTCCATCAGGACAGCTCAAGAGACCCAGTACTTC
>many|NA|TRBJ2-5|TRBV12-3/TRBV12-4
CASSFGRNQETQYF
TGTGCCAGCAGTTTTGGGAGAAACCAAGAGACCCAGTACTTC
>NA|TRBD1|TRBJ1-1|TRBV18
CASSRTGKTEAFF
TGTGCCAGCTCACGGACAGGGAAGACTGAAGCTTTCTTT
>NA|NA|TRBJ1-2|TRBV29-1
CSVEDRRAGGYTF
TGCAGCGTTGAAGATCGCAGGGCCGGCGGCTACACCTTC
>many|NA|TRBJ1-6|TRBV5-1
CASSLNPGAASPLHF
TGCGCCAGCAGCTTGAATCCGGGGGCAGCTTCACCCCTCCACTTT
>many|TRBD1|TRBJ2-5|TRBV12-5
CASGLGDSTQETQYF
TGTGCTAGTGGTTTGGGGGACAGTACCCAAGAGACCCAGTACTTC
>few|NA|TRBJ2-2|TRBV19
CASSHPTGFPGELFF
TGTGCCAGTTCACACCCAACGGGATTTCCCGGGGAGCTGTTTTTT
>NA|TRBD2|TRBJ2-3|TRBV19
CASSINPLAGGTDTQYF
TGTGCCAGTAGTATCAACCCGCTAGCGGGGGGCACAGATACGCAGTATTTT
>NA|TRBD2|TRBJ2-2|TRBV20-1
CSASVAGGFTGELFF
TGCAGTGCTAGTGTGGCGGGGGGGTTCACCGGGGAGCTGTTTTTT
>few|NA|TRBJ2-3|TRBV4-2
CASSQDRVGADTQYF
TGTGCCAGCAGCCAAGACAGGGTTGGGGCAGATACGCAGTATTTT
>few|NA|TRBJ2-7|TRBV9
CASSVDRDLNYEQYF
TGTGCCAGCAGCGTTGACCGGGACCTCAACTACGAGCAGTACTTC
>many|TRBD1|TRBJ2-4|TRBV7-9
CASSSQSTGGKNIQYF
TGTGCCAGCAGCTCCCAGTCTACAGGGGGCAAAAACATTCAGTACTTC
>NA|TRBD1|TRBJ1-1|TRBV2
CASIRQGRSEAFF
TGTGCCAGCATAAGACAGGGGCGGTCTGAAGCTTTCTTT
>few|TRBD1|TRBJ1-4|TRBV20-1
CSARDEFQGEKKLFF
TGCAGTGCTAGAGATGAGTTTCAGGGGGAGAAAAAACTGTTTTTT
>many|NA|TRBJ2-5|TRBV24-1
CATSDDTRVQETQYF
TGTGCCACCAGTGATGACACCAGGGTCCAAGAGACCCAGTACTTC
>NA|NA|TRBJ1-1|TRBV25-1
CASSETGTVMNTEAFF
TGTGCCAGCAGTGAAACCGGGACCGTCATGAACACTGAAGCTTTCTTT
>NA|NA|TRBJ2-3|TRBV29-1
CSVSRGLLSTDTQYF
TGCAGCGTCTCTCGAGGACTGTTGAGCACAGATACGCAGTATTTT
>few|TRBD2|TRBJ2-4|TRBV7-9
CASSLALVSGGKNIQYF
TGTGCCAGCAGCTTAGCGCTCGTTAGCGGGGGGAAAAACATTCAGTACTTC
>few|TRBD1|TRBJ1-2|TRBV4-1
CASSLPSGGSYGYTF
TGCGCCAGCAGCCTGCCTTCAGGGGGGAGCTATGGCTACACCTTC
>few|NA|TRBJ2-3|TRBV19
CASSWRGTFSGADTQYF
TGTGCCAGTAGTTGGAGAGGGACTTTTTCTGGCGCAGATACGCAGTATTTT
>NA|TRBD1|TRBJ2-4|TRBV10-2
CASRDGQEFIQYF
TGCGCCAGCAGGGACGGACAGGAGTTCATTCAGTACTTC
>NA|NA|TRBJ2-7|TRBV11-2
CASSSQGSEQYF
TGTGCCAGCAGCTCGCAGGGCTCCGAGCAGTACTTC
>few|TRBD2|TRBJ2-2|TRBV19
CASSPRLAGEANTGELFF
TGTGCCAGTAGTCCGCGACTAGCGGGGGAGGCGAACACCGGGGAGCTGTTTTTT
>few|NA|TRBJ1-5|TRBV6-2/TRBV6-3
CASSYDPIGLIDQPQHF
TGTGCCAGCAGTTACGATCCGATAGGCTTAATCGACCAGCCCCAGCATTTT
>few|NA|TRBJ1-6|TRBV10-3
CAISGADGGSYNSPLHF
TGTGCCATCAGTGGTGCGGACGGAGGCTCCTATAATTCACCCCTCCACTTT